This T cell receptor (beta chain) was sequenced for a study of shared clonotypes between healthy human individuals. Notes on the study in general: The naive CD4 repertoires of a handful of donors were compared, and roughly 5% of clonotypes were shared.

Template for every sorted-subset replicate PCR totaled around 200 ng DNA, around 32,000 T cell genomes. Assay: immunoSEQ multiplex PCR; the TCRdb copy retains only in-frame clones and omits some. The repertoire holds around 1.4 million clones, with approximately 98.5% as singletons. With respect to this clone: The antigen is unknown. The same CDR3 is also encoded by other DNA sequences in this sample.

In germline, CDR1 is SGHRS, CDR2 YFSETQ. V lost 0 bases to trimming and J lost 2 bases, with 5 bases between them. This CDR3 has 13 amino acids. Partitioning of CD4+ cells yielded a CD45RA+ naive subset and a CD45RA-negative memory subset. The V gene is TRBV5-1, the J gene TRBJ2-5; D is undetermined. Sequences were obtained from naive CD4+ T cells sorted from blood. The subset denotes: CD45RA+ positively selected. The receptor was isolated from a man younger than 40 in good health. For the CDR3, the DNA is TGCGCCAGCAGCTTGGCGGTACAAGAGACCCAGTACTTC. Translated: CASSLAVQETQYF.